The source of this T cell receptor (beta chain) is a study of regulatory T cells in long-lasting Graves disease. General observations from the study: TRBV28, TRBJ1-2 and TRBJ2-5 emerged as the favored segments in persistent disease.

The V gene's germline CDR1 is LGHDT and CDR2 YNNKEL (reference sequence). This CDR3 region has 11 residues. V was shortened by 3 bases and J by 8 bases, with 4 bases between the two germline ends. The sample's time point: newly diagnosed GD, antithyroid drugs for less than 3 months. Extracted PBMC RNA gave rise to the TCR library. Researchers made TCR beta libraries by using iRepertoire HTBI primers and running Arm-PCR on CDR3 regions. TCRdb passed the multiplex PCR reads through MiXCR, listing each CDR3 protein once. The table shows about 330,000 distinct CDR3 sequences, with roughly 16% occurring only once. This clonotype was recorded many times. Its antigen is still unknown. This same sample was also taken into another study, of T cells in Graves' hyperthyroidism and ophthalmopathy.

The sequences come from peripheral blood mononuclear cells (PBMCs), collected at new diagnosis, from a patient treated with antithyroid drugs. This sequence joins TRBV3-1 and TRBJ1-4; no reliable D call. The sequence derives from a woman younger than 30 with Graves disease. The CDR3 DNA reads TGTGCCAGCAGCCAGGAAGAAAAACTGTTTTTT. Its protein product is CASSQEEKLFF.